Listed here are 27 T cell receptor beta chains from one sample, sequenced in a study of CD8+CD57+ T cells in acquired aplastic anemia. It was genomic DNA that served as the template for profiling TCR beta VDJ and CDR3. TCRdb re-analysed the reads in MiXCR, keeping a single row per CDR3 protein. The sample consists of more than 250,000 distinct CDR3 sequences, approximately 86% of them appearing once. Previously, flow cytometry had revealed CD8+CD57+ cell expansion in the patients chosen for sequencing. Sample: sorted CD4+, CD8+, or CD8+CD57+ T cells (not recorded which) from PBMCs. The origin of the receptors is a human donor with aplastic anemia.

As concerns this clonotype: The CDR3 does not close with the conserved phenylalanine or tryptophan, likely indicating a read error. No DNA is shown, since the ends of the CDR3 on it are uncertain; the CDR3 is the one TCRdb lists. The J gene is TRBJ1-6, the V gene TRBV2; the table's D call, TRBD1, was not checked against the DNA. A total of 16 residues make up the CDR3, ends included. Per the germline V gene, CDR1 is SNHLY and CDR2 is FYNNEI. CDR3 loop: CASGDEDTDTQSFRPV.

The CDR3 is CASSQDRADMVQHF. CDR3 coding DNA: TGTGCCAGCAGCCAAGACAGGGCTGATATGGTCCAGCATTTT. The chain has TRBV5-4 and TRBJ1-5; 7 nucleotides align to TRBD1. CDR1 is SGHNT and CDR2 is YYREEE in the germline V gene (reference sequence). V lost 4 bases and J lost 12; bases outside the gene matches: 13. There are 14 residues in the CDR3.

There are a few counts of this clonotype. One end of the junction does not line up with germline, which may come from a read error. The chain is built from TRBV7-8 and TRBJ2-7; D may be TRBD1 or TRBD2 (5 bases each). CDR1 SGHVS and CDR2 FQNEAQ come from the germline V gene. The length of the CDR3 is 13 residues. Written as DNA, the CDR3 is TGTGCCAGCAGCCCGGACGGGACCTACGATCAGTACTTC. It encodes CASSPDGTYDQYF.

Remarks on this clonotype: The germline gene is not matched at one end of the junction; a read error may be the cause. This sequence joins TRBV9 and TRBJ1-6; D may be TRBD1 (6 bases). The CDR3 sequence is 14 residues long. Germline assignment: CDR1 SGDLS and CDR2 YYNGEE. The DNA for the CDR3 is TGTGCCAGCGGGGACGGGGGCACAGATACGCACTATTACTTT. Its protein is CASGDGGTDTHYYF.

The J gene is TRBJ2-1, the V gene TRBV2; 8 nucleotides agree with TRBD2. The junction had 15 bases not matched to a gene; V was cut back by 6 bases and J by 11 bases. This CDR3 has 15 residues. The germline V gene encodes CDR1 SNHLY and CDR2 FYNNEI. CDR3 protein: CASRDGSGRENKQFF. As DNA, the CDR3 is TGTGCCAGCAGGGACGGAAGCGGGAGAGAGAATAAGCAGTTCTTC.

This clonotype occurred once. The V call is TRBV7-6, the J call TRBJ1-2; D possibly corresponds to TRBD1 (5 bases). Trimming pared 0 bases from V and 11 bases from J, leaving 22 bases between. CDR1 is SGHVS, CDR2 FNYEAQ, per germline. There are 16 residues in the CDR3. The CDR3 DNA sequence: TGTGCCAGCAGCTTAGCGACGACAGATACGCAGTATTTTTACACCTTC. Translation: CASSLATTDTQYFYTF.

As for this clonotype: A junction end diverges from the germline sequence, so it may reflect a read error. This chain joins TRBV7-6 and TRBJ1-1, with a weak D call TRBD1 (6 bases). CDR1 and CDR2 (germline): SGHVS, FNYEAQ. CDR3 length equals 15 residues. This CDR3 reads CASSGAGGTNTDAFF. The CDR3 DNA sequence: TGTGCCAGCAGCGGGGCGGGGGGGACAAACACTGACGCTTTCTTT.

Details on this clonotype: The junction shows a germline mismatch at one end, possibly a read error. The V call is TRBV7-9, the J call TRBJ2-3; a weak D match, TRBD2 (6 bases). Per germline, CDR1 SEHNR and CDR2 FQNEAQ (reference sequence). The CDR3 spans 14 residues. CDR3 amino acids: CASSFEGGPGTEYF. The CDR3 DNA follows: TGTGCCAGCAGCTTTGAGGGAGGCCCCGGTACGGAGTATTTT.

Points on this clonotype: The CDR3 does not close with the conserved phenylalanine or tryptophan, likely indicating a read error. No DNA is shown, since the ends of the CDR3 on it are uncertain; the CDR3 is the one TCRdb lists. This rearrangement joins TRBV7-3 to TRBJ2-2. The CDR3 is made up of 12 amino acids, end residues included. Germline lookup yields CDR1 SGHTA and CDR2 FQGTGA. The CDR3 is CASSLAPGAEFL.

Notes on this clonotype: A junction end diverges from the germline sequence, so it may reflect a read error. V and J are TRBV7-9 and TRBJ2-5; 8 bases are shared with TRBD2. CDR1 is SEHNR, CDR2 FQNEAQ, per germline (reference sequence). This CDR3 contains 14 residues. This CDR3 is CATSPGAGERVTQF. As DNA, the CDR3 is TGTGCCACCAGCCCGGGAGCGGGGGAGCGGGTGACCCAGTTC.

CDR3 DNA sequence: TGTGCCAGCAGTCTAGGGGTAGGGTATGGCTACACCTTC. Its protein is CASSLGVGYGYTF. This sequence joins TRBV12-3 or TRBV12-4 and TRBJ1-2; maybe TRBD1 (5 bases). The CDR3 length is 13 residues. The V and J ends lost 5 bases and 5 bases respectively, with 12 bases between them.

Comment on this clonotype: The CDR3 ends on some other residue instead of the conserved phenylalanine or tryptophan, so this is likely a read error. The limits of the CDR3 on the DNA are not certain, so only TCRdb's listed CDR3 is given. This rearrangement joins TRBV2 to TRBJ2-1; the D call of TRBD1 is as the table states it, not checked on the DNA. Germline V gene data show CDR1 as SNHLY and CDR2 as FYNNEI. Inclusive of both ends, the CDR3 amounts to 13 amino acids. Here the CDR3 reads CASSRGTNSSQDR.

Remarks on this clonotype: One end of the junction does not line up with germline, which may come from a read error. This chain connects TRBV7-6 to TRBJ2-3, with a weak D call TRBD2 (6 bases). Looked up from germline, CDR1 is SGHVS and CDR2 is FNYEAQ. The CDR3 spans 14 residues. The CDR3 loop reads CASGVGLTYETYFF. CDR3 nucleotide sequence: TGTGCCAGCGGCGTGGGACTTACCTACGAGACGTACTTCTTT.

The chain carries TRBV7-3 and TRBJ1-4, with TRBD1 identical over 7 bases. This CDR3 has 16 residues. Germline lookup yields CDR1 SGHTA and CDR2 FQGTGA. V lost 8 bases to trimming and J lost 14 bases; unmatched junction nucleotides: 23. Written as DNA, the CDR3 is TGTGCCAGCCAGTGGGCCAGGGGGAATCAGCCCCAGCATCTGTTTTTT. Translating gives CASQWARGNQPQHLFF.

Regarding this clonotype: Here the CDR3 omits its conserved ending phenylalanine or tryptophan, so a read error is the likely source. The DNA is omitted, as the CDR3 cannot be located on it reliably, and the CDR3 follows TCRdb's listing. The chain joins TRBV7-9 to TRBJ2-3; the D segment call TRBD1 is taken from the table without a DNA check. Germline V gives CDR1 SEHNR, CDR2 FQNEAQ (reference sequence). The CDR3 spans 13 residues, counting both ends. The CDR3 here is CASSTRGGTSAGE.

Concerning this clonotype itself: The CDR3 carries no conserved terminal phenylalanine or tryptophan, so it likely arises from a read error. Because the CDR3's place on the DNA is in doubt, the DNA is left out and the CDR3 is given as listed by TCRdb. The chain is built from TRBV7-8 and TRBJ2-3; no check of the table's D call, TRBD1, against the DNA was made. Germline CDR1 and CDR2: SGHVS and FQNEAQ. The CDR3 is 12 amino acids in total, end residues counted. The CDR3 reads CASSLERDGQVY.

The rearrangement uses TRBV20-1 and TRBJ1-3; D gene uncertain. Germline CDR1 DFQATT, CDR2 SNEGSKA (reference sequence). The CDR3 spans 16 residues. Trimming shortened V by 0 bases and J by 5 bases, and 17 bases separated the two germline ends. The CDR3 is CSARDTAGYKRNTIYF. In nucleotides, the CDR3 is TGCAGTGCTAGAGATACCGCGGGTTACAAGAGAAACACCATATATTTT.

The gene calls are TRBV2 and TRBJ2-7; D call uncertain. V dropped 5 bases and J dropped 5 bases, with 10 bases sitting between them. Germline-derived CDR1 and CDR2 are SNHLY and FYNNEI. CDR3 length: 12 residues. The DNA for the CDR3 is TGTGCCAGCAGTTACGGAGTCAACGAGCAGTACGTC. Protein: CASSYGVNEQYV.

The V and J genes are TRBV7-2 and TRBJ1-1; D is uncertain. Germline loops: CDR1 SGHTA, CDR2 FQGNSA. The CDR3 is made up of 13 amino acids. Trimming stripped 8 bases from V and 1 base from J, with 11 bases between. The CDR3 DNA reads as TGTGCCAGCGGTGACGTCCGGAACACTGAAGCTTTCTTT. Translating gives CASGDVRNTEAFF.

The V call is TRBV20-1, the J call TRBJ1-2; 7 bases map to TRBD1. The CDR3 length is 11 residues. Germline V CDR1 and CDR2: DFQATT, SNEGSKA (reference sequence). Germline trimming cut 4 bases from V and 10 bases from J; bases unmatched to any gene: 6. CDR3 in DNA: TGCAGTGCTAAATACCAGGGGGACTACACCTTC. Translated, it gives CSAKYQGDYTF.

The CDR3 spells CASSQAGGEQYV. The DNA for the CDR3 is TGTGCCAGCAGCCAAGCGGGGGGCGAGCAGTACGTC. This chain joins TRBV12-3 or TRBV12-4 and TRBJ2-7; 9 positions match TRBD2. With 6 bases clipped from V and 6 bases from J, the junction kept 3 bases outside the gene matches. The CDR3 contains 12 residues.

As regards this clonotype: Mismatch with germline at one junction end may stem from a read error. The gene calls are TRBV2 and TRBJ1-2; D may be TRBD1 (5 bases). Germline V gene lookup returns CDR1 SNHLY and CDR2 FYNNEI. CDR3 length: 9 amino acids. CDR3 sequence (DNA): TGTGCCAGCGGGGACGGGGTAAACTTC. Its protein is CASGDGVNF.

The chain joins TRBV5-5 to TRBJ1-2; TRBD1 aligns across 8 bases. V shed 4 bases, J shed 7 bases, and the junction held 6 bases outside the gene matches. Germline V lookup: CDR1 SGHKS, CDR2 YYEKEE (reference sequence). CDR3 length equals 13 residues. The CDR3 DNA reads as TGTGCCAGCAGCCCGACAGGGGCAGGTGGCTACACCTTC. Its translation is CASSPTGAGGYTF.

The chain is built from TRBV7-8 and TRBJ1-3; possibly TRBD1 for D (5 bases). The V and J ends lost 3 bases and 16 bases respectively, with 22 bases between them. There are 14 residues in the CDR3. Germline CDR1 SGHVS, CDR2 FQNEAQ. The CDR3 protein is CASSLAGGADTMYF. The CDR3 coding sequence is TGTGCCAGCAGCTTGGCGGGGGGTGCCGACACGATGTATTTT.

Turning to this clonotype: This CDR3 is missing its conserved last phenylalanine or tryptophan, likely due to a read error. The DNA is omitted, as the CDR3 cannot be located on it reliably, and the CDR3 follows TCRdb's listing. The chain couples TRBV9 to TRBJ2-3; the DNA was not used to check the table's D call, TRBD1. Germline values: CDR1 SGDLS, CDR2 YYNGEE. The CDR3 comprises 14 residues, both ends counted. The CDR3 reads CASSGTGGNSPHHL.

This chain connects TRBV4-3 to TRBJ1-2; D possibly corresponds to TRBD1 (5 bases). Trimming cost V 4 bases and J 6 bases, with 15 bases left between them. The CDR3 has 14 amino acids. Germline CDR1 is LGHNA and CDR2 is YSLEER. The DNA of the CDR3 is TGCGCCAGCAGCCCGGAAACTGGGGGAGATGGCTACACCTTC. Encoded protein: CASSPETGGDGYTF.

The chain uses TRBV29-1 and TRBJ2-7; D is uncertain. CDR1 and CDR2 (germline): SQVTM, ANQGSEA. This CDR3 is 15 amino acids long. Trimming pared 1 base from V and 0 bases from J, leaving 13 bases between. This CDR3 is CSVEVQTASSYEQYF. The CDR3 DNA sequence: TGCAGCGTTGAAGTGCAAACAGCGAGCTCCTACGAGCAGTACTTC.